This TCR beta chain came from a study of control samples from healthy donors and cancer patients. TCRdb's copy holds only in-frame clones and misses some; the assay was immunoSEQ multiplex PCR. The top ten clones hold around 15% of a sample with about 160,000 clones, about 94% of them seen once. The CDR3 has 12 residues. Germline CDR1 reads LGHDT; CDR2 reads YNNKEL (reference sequence). The V end was cut by 3 bases, the J end by 2 bases, with 4 bases between. This chain links TRBV3-1 (or the pseudogene TRBV3-2) with TRBJ1-1; D remains unclear. The source of this sequence is a man between 60 and 75 years old with colorectal cancer. Material for sequencing was PBMCs. Here the CDR3 reads CASSQTNTEAFF. CDR3 coding DNA: TGTGCCAGCAGCCAGACTAACACTGAAGCTTTCTTT.